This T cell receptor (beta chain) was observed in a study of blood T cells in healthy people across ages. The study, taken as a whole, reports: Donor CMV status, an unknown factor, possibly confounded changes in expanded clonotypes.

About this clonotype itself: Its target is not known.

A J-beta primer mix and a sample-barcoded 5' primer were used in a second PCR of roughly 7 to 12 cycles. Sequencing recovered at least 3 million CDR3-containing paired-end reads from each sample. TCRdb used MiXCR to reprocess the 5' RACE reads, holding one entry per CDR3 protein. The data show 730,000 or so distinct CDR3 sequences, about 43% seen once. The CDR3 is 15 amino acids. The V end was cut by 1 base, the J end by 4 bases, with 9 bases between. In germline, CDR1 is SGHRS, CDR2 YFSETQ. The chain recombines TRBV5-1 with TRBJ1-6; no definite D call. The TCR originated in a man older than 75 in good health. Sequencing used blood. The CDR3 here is CASSLSTEYNSPLHF. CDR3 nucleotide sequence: TGCGCCAGCAGCTTGTCGACCGAATATAATTCACCCCTCCACTTT. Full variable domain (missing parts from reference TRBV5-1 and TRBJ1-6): KAGVTQTPRYLIKTRGQQVTLSCSPISGHRSVSWYQQTPGQGLQFLFEYFSETQRNKGNFPGRFSGRQFSNSRSEMNVSTLELGDSALYLCASSLSTEYNSPLHFGNGTRLTVT.